This T cell receptor beta chain was recovered during a study of cytomegalovirus exposure and HLA in healthy donors. In the study overall: Earlier findings included some 100 million unique TCR beta sequences obtained from 150 million to 200 million T cells.

Primers for the PCR totalled 60 Vbeta and 13 Jbeta. The repertoire was sequenced with immunoSEQ multiplex PCR; TCRdb's copy has only in-frame clones and lacks some. The table has roughly 170,000 clones, over 70% seen once; the top ten hold 6% to 7.5%. The germline V gene has CDR1 MNHNS and CDR2 SASEGT. The CDR3 has 14 amino acids. V dropped 5 bases and J dropped 6; count of bases not matched to a gene: 8. This clone was counted between two and nine times. Its antigen is not identified. Findings and limits, study-wide: An observed cluster of highly shared sequence variants was recorded as a likely sequencing artifact. Cytomegalovirus association was assigned to under 200 TCR beta chains. On later analysis, the bulk of CMV-associated TCR beta chains appeared to be HLA-restricted.

V and J are TRBV6-1 and TRBJ1-2; TRBD1 matches at 8 bases. The sample was PBMCs. The sequence came from a man aged 25-45 years in good health and CMV-seropositive. CDR3 sequence (DNA): TGTGCCAGCAGTAAACAGGGGGGCGCGGATGGCTACACCTTC. Its translation is CASSKQGGADGYTF.